What follows is one TCR beta chain and its context. The sample is drawn from a study of blood T cell repertoires in COVID-19. Here immunoSEQ multiplex PCR was the method, and the copy in TCRdb shows in-frame clones only, minus some. Among around 480,000 clones listed, around 90% were seen once. The clonotype originates from a woman aged 18-35 years who had recovered from COVID-19. The sample was PBMCs or T cells enriched from blood (not recorded which).

The CDR3 region is CASSPPRGPQQETQYF. The CDR3 DNA reads as TGTGCCAGCTCACCCCCCAGGGGGCCTCAACAAGAGACCCAGTACTTC. The rearrangement uses TRBV18 and TRBJ2-5; 8 bases agree with TRBD1. The CDR3 length is 16 residues. Per the germline V gene, CDR1 is KGHSH and CDR2 is LQKENI. V lost 3 bases, J lost 2 bases, and 8 bases stayed unmatched. Combining the CDR3 with reference TRBV18 and TRBJ2-5 gives the whole variable domain NAGVMQNPRHLVRRRGQEARLRCSPMKGHSHVYWYRQLPEEGLKFMVYLQKENIIDESGMPKERFSAEFPKEGPSILRIQQVVRGDSAAYFCASSPPRGPQQETQYFGPGTRLLVL.